This is a list of T cell receptor beta chains from one sample in a study of beta chain features in type 1 diabetes. Assay used: immunoSEQ multiplex PCR; TCRdb lists only in-frame clones, some missing. The sample includes about 23,000 clones, more than 45% seen only once; the top ten take approximately 0.39%. The sequenced material came from stem cell memory CD4+ T cells from blood. These receptors were taken from a man between 18 and 35 years old with type 1 diabetes. CDR3s include the opening cysteine and the closing phenylalanine or tryptophan. The D gene is left open where the match is weak. A row's size may be missing; if present it is once, few, many or a size class.

CDR3aa: CASSPYQVLDSPLHF
CDR3nt: TGTGCCAGCTCACCATACCAGGTATTGGATTCACCCCTCCACTTT
v_gene: TRBV18
j_gene: TRBJ1-6
d_gene: -
len: 15
abundance: once

CDR3aa: CAWSRFPGGSYEQYF
CDR3nt: TGTGCCTGGAGTAGATTTCCAGGGGGTTCCTACGAGCAGTACTTC
v_gene: TRBV30
j_gene: TRBJ2-7
d_gene: TRBD1
len: 15
abundance: medium-sized

CDR3aa: CASSPFGDLNTEAFF
CDR3nt: TGTGCCAGCTCACCATTCGGGGATCTGAACACTGAAGCTTTCTTT
v_gene: TRBV18
j_gene: TRBJ1-1
d_gene: -
len: 15
abundance: -

CDR3aa: CAWSVRLAAAVGEQYF
CDR3nt: TGTGCCTGGAGTGTACGACTAGCGGCCGCTGTGGGGGAGCAGTACTTC
v_gene: TRBV30
j_gene: TRBJ2-7
d_gene: TRBD2
len: 16
abundance: -

CDR3aa: CASSLDNRGGGGTQYF
CDR3nt: TGTGCCAGCAGCTTAGACAACCGGGGGGGAGGTGGGACCCAGTACTTC
v_gene: TRBV7-2
j_gene: TRBJ2-5
d_gene: TRBD2
len: 16
abundance: few

CDR3aa: CATCNSWDSTLHF
CDR3nt: TGTGCCACCTGTAACTCTTGGGACAGCACCCTCCACTTT
v_gene: TRBV15
j_gene: TRBJ1-6
d_gene: TRBD1
len: 13
abundance: few

CDR3aa: CASSSNPRGDYEQYF
CDR3nt: TGCGCCAGCAGCTCGAACCCCCGGGGGGACTACGAGCAGTACTTC
v_gene: TRBV5-1
j_gene: TRBJ2-7
d_gene: TRBD2
len: 15
abundance: -

CDR3aa: CASRSASGSYEQYF
CDR3nt: TGTGCCAGCAGGTCGGCTAGCGGCTCCTACGAGCAGTACTTC
v_gene: TRBV7-2
j_gene: TRBJ2-7
d_gene: TRBD2
len: 14
abundance: few

CDR3aa: CASSLDRNQPQHF
CDR3nt: TGTGCCAGCAGCTTAGATCGGAATCAGCCCCAGCATTTT
v_gene: TRBV7-9
j_gene: TRBJ1-5
d_gene: -
len: 13
abundance: few

CDR3aa: CASSERTEDNYGYTF
CDR3nt: TGTGCCAGCAGTGAAAGGACAGAAGATAACTATGGCTACACCTTC
v_gene: TRBV6-1
j_gene: TRBJ1-2
d_gene: -
len: 15
abundance: -

CDR3aa: CSVELRGVSQYF
CDR3nt: TGCAGCGTTGAATTACGAGGTGTCAGTCAGTACTTC
v_gene: TRBV29-1
j_gene: TRBJ2-7
d_gene: -
len: 12
abundance: -

CDR3aa: CASGGDPNEQFF
CDR3nt: TGTGCCAGCGGCGGGGACCCTAATGAGCAGTTCTTC
v_gene: TRBV28
j_gene: TRBJ2-1
d_gene: -
len: 12
abundance: -

CDR3aa: CASSLVAVSTDTQYF
CDR3nt: TGTGCCAGCAGCTTAGTAGCGGTTAGCACAGATACGCAGTATTTT
v_gene: TRBV11-2
j_gene: TRBJ2-3
d_gene: -
len: 15
abundance: few

CDR3aa: CASRLYYEQYF
CDR3nt: TGTGCCAGCAGACTGTATTACGAGCAGTACTTC
v_gene: TRBV28
j_gene: TRBJ2-7
d_gene: -
len: 11
abundance: -

CDR3aa: CASSEAPGIYNEQFF
CDR3nt: TGTGCCAGCAGTGAGGCGCCAGGGATCTACAATGAGCAGTTCTTC
v_gene: TRBV2
j_gene: TRBJ2-1
d_gene: -
len: 15
abundance: few

CDR3aa: CSVGTGYGYTF
CDR3nt: TGCAGCGTTGGGACAGGCTATGGCTACACCTTC
v_gene: TRBV29-1
j_gene: TRBJ1-2
d_gene: TRBD1
len: 11
abundance: -

CDR3aa: CASSPGTSYEQYF
CDR3nt: TGTGCCAGCAGCCCCGGGACAAGCTACGAGCAGTACTTC
v_gene: TRBV28
j_gene: TRBJ2-7
d_gene: -
len: 13
abundance: -

CDR3aa: CASSISRAQETQYF
CDR3nt: TGTGCCAGTAGTATTTCGAGGGCCCAAGAGACCCAGTACTTC
v_gene: TRBV19
j_gene: TRBJ2-5
d_gene: -
len: 14
abundance: -

CDR3aa: CASSSWTSGMGEQYF
CDR3nt: TGTGCCAGCAGTTCCTGGACTAGCGGGATGGGGGAGCAGTACTTC
v_gene: TRBV27
j_gene: TRBJ2-7
d_gene: TRBD2
len: 15
abundance: -

CDR3aa: CASSLTSGNTIYF
CDR3nt: TGTGCCAGCAGCCTGACTTCTGGAAACACCATATATTTT
v_gene: TRBV5-8
j_gene: TRBJ1-3
d_gene: -
len: 13
abundance: once

CDR3aa: CASSLQTGGAGGYTF
CDR3nt: TGTGCCAGCAGTTTACAGACAGGGGGCGCGGGTGGCTACACCTTC
v_gene: TRBV28
j_gene: TRBJ1-2
d_gene: TRBD1
len: 15
abundance: -

CDR3aa: CASSGALGRLSEKLFF
CDR3nt: TGCGCCAGCAGTGGGGCATTGGGGCGGCTTTCGGAAAAACTGTTTTTT
v_gene: TRBV10-2
j_gene: TRBJ1-4
d_gene: -
len: 16
abundance: -

CDR3aa: CASSQEGQGDNQPQHF
CDR3nt: TGTGCCAGCAGCCAAGAAGGACAGGGAGACAATCAGCCCCAGCATTTT
v_gene: TRBV14
j_gene: TRBJ1-5
d_gene: TRBD1
len: 16
abundance: -

CDR3aa: CASSPDRESEKLFF
CDR3nt: TGTGCCAGCTCACCCGACAGGGAAAGTGAAAAACTGTTTTTT
v_gene: TRBV18
j_gene: TRBJ1-4
d_gene: TRBD1
len: 14
abundance: few

CDR3aa: CASSTGQNHYGYTF
CDR3nt: TGTGCCAGTAGTACCGGACAGAATCACTATGGCTACACCTTC
v_gene: TRBV19
j_gene: TRBJ1-2
d_gene: -
len: 14
abundance: -

CDR3aa: CSVGAGGGYEQYF
CDR3nt: TGCAGCGTTGGGGCAGGGGGCGGGTACGAGCAGTACTTC
v_gene: TRBV29-1
j_gene: TRBJ2-7
d_gene: TRBD1
len: 13
abundance: -

CDR3aa: CASSLLRGYEKLFF
CDR3nt: TGTGCCAGCAGCTTGTTGCGGGGGTACGAAAAACTGTTTTTT
v_gene: TRBV5-6
j_gene: TRBJ1-4
d_gene: -
len: 14
abundance: -

CDR3aa: CASSQGGGFWSTDTQYF
CDR3nt: TGCGCCAGCAGCCAAGGCGGAGGGTTTTGGAGCACAGATACGCAGTATTTT
v_gene: TRBV4-3
j_gene: TRBJ2-3
d_gene: -
len: 17
abundance: -

CDR3aa: CASSMRGSHYEQYF
CDR3nt: TGTGCCAGTAGTATGAGGGGGAGCCATTACGAGCAGTACTTC
v_gene: TRBV19
j_gene: TRBJ2-7
d_gene: -
len: 14
abundance: -

CDR3aa: CASRRVSGDTQYF
CDR3nt: TGTGCCAGCAGAAGGGTCAGCGGAGATACGCAGTATTTT
v_gene: TRBV5-6
j_gene: TRBJ2-3
d_gene: -
len: 13
abundance: -

CDR3aa: CASSFGALSRTF
CDR3nt: TGTGCCAGCAGTTTTGGGGCGCTATCTCGGACCTTC
v_gene: TRBV28
j_gene: TRBJ1-2
d_gene: -
len: 12
abundance: -

CDR3aa: CASSFRSSGGYGVDTQYF
CDR3nt: TGTGCCAGCAGCTTCCGGAGTAGCGGGGGCTATGGGGTAGATACGCAGTATTTT
v_gene: TRBV5-6
j_gene: TRBJ2-3
d_gene: TRBD2
len: 18
abundance: -

CDR3aa: CASRGQQETQYF
CDR3nt: TGTGCCAGCAGGGGACAGCAAGAGACCCAGTACTTC
v_gene: TRBV28
j_gene: TRBJ2-5
d_gene: TRBD1
len: 12
abundance: -

CDR3aa: CASSRDRGARDEQYF
CDR3nt: TGTGCCAGCTCAAGAGACAGGGGTGCCAGGGACGAGCAGTACTTC
v_gene: TRBV18
j_gene: TRBJ2-7
d_gene: TRBD1
len: 15
abundance: -

CDR3aa: CASSQVRESYNEQFF
CDR3nt: TGTGCCAGCAGCCAAGTGCGGGAGTCCTACAATGAGCAGTTCTTC
v_gene: TRBV14
j_gene: TRBJ2-1
d_gene: TRBD2
len: 15
abundance: once

CDR3aa: CASSSLPPLAGGPQETQYF
CDR3nt: TGCGCCAGCAGCTCGCTACCTCCCCTAGCGGGGGGGCCCCAAGAGACCCAGTACTTC
v_gene: TRBV5-1
j_gene: TRBJ2-5
d_gene: TRBD2
len: 19
abundance: -

CDR3aa: CASSPGTGNQPQHF
CDR3nt: TGTGCCAGCTCACCCGGGACAGGCAATCAGCCCCAGCATTTT
v_gene: TRBV18
j_gene: TRBJ1-5
d_gene: TRBD1
len: 14
abundance: -

CDR3aa: CAWSGGYAGGYTF
CDR3nt: TGTGCCTGGAGTGGCGGGTACGCGGGTGGCTACACCTTC
v_gene: TRBV30
j_gene: TRBJ1-2
d_gene: -
len: 13
abundance: -

CDR3aa: CASSFSSTDTQYF
CDR3nt: TGCGCCAGCAGCTTTTCTAGCACAGATACGCAGTATTTT
v_gene: TRBV5-1
j_gene: TRBJ2-3
d_gene: -
len: 13
abundance: -

CDR3aa: CASSWDLTGGAGGELFF
CDR3nt: TGCGCCAGCAGCTGGGACCTAACAGGGGGCGCCGGCGGGGAGCTGTTTTTT
v_gene: TRBV5-1
j_gene: TRBJ2-2
d_gene: TRBD1
len: 17
abundance: few

CDR3aa: CASSDHQGTGELFF
CDR3nt: TGTGCCAGCAGTGATCACCAGGGAACCGGGGAGCTGTTTTTT
v_gene: TRBV25-1
j_gene: TRBJ2-2
d_gene: -
len: 14
abundance: few

CDR3aa: CASTGGGDLSWDEQFF
CDR3nt: TGTGCCAGCACTGGGGGAGGGGACTTGTCTTGGGATGAGCAGTTCTTC
v_gene: TRBV28
j_gene: TRBJ2-1
d_gene: TRBD2
len: 16
abundance: few

CDR3aa: CASSLGHLSNIQYF
CDR3nt: TGTGCCAGCAGCCTAGGACACCTGTCCAACATTCAGTACTTC
v_gene: TRBV11-2
j_gene: TRBJ2-4
d_gene: -
len: 14
abundance: -

CDR3aa: CASRPTRIGGEQYF
CDR3nt: TGCGCCAGCAGACCAACCCGCATCGGGGGCGAGCAGTACTTC
v_gene: TRBV10-1
j_gene: TRBJ2-7
d_gene: -
len: 14
abundance: -

CDR3aa: CASSSQGGGSYEQYF
CDR3nt: TGTGCCAGCAGTTCCCAGGGCGGTGGGTCCTACGAGCAGTACTTC
v_gene: TRBV27
j_gene: TRBJ2-7
d_gene: -
len: 15
abundance: -

CDR3aa: CASSLNPGLARGETQYF
CDR3nt: TGTGCCAGCAGCTTAAACCCAGGACTAGCGAGGGGGGAGACCCAGTACTTC
v_gene: TRBV7-2
j_gene: TRBJ2-5
d_gene: TRBD2
len: 17
abundance: -

CDR3aa: CASSAPGPSGFTDTQYF
CDR3nt: TGTGCCAGCAGTGCCCCCGGGCCTAGCGGGTTCACAGATACGCAGTATTTT
v_gene: TRBV6-4
j_gene: TRBJ2-3
d_gene: TRBD2
len: 17
abundance: -

CDR3aa: CASSRSGTSTDTQYF
CDR3nt: TGTGCCAGCAGTCGTAGCGGGACTAGCACAGATACGCAGTATTTT
v_gene: TRBV27
j_gene: TRBJ2-3
d_gene: TRBD2
len: 15
abundance: -

CDR3aa: CASSPGTSRYNEQFF
CDR3nt: TGTGCCAGCAGCCCCGGGACATCTAGATACAATGAGCAGTTCTTC
v_gene: TRBV9
j_gene: TRBJ2-1
d_gene: -
len: 15
abundance: -

CDR3aa: CASSAAGGTNEKLFF
CDR3nt: TGTGCCAGCAGCGCGGCCGGGGGAACTAATGAAAAACTGTTTTTT
v_gene: TRBV9
j_gene: TRBJ1-4
d_gene: -
len: 15
abundance: -

CDR3aa: CASSLDIMNTEAFF
CDR3nt: TGCGCCAGCAGCTTGGATATAATGAACACTGAAGCTTTCTTT
v_gene: TRBV5-1
j_gene: TRBJ1-1
d_gene: -
len: 14
abundance: -